The 29 T cell receptor beta chains reported below all come from one sample, sequenced in a study of patients and donors after allogeneic stem cell transplantation. TCRdb re-derived calls from the RT-PCR reads in MiXCR, one entry per CDR3 protein. There are approximately 140,000 distinct CDR3 sequences in the sample; approximately 37% occur only once, and around half lies in the top ten. Material: blood, either unsorted or a sorted T cell fraction (not recorded which). The receptors derive from a human donor who was either an allogeneic HSCT recipient or a stem cell or donor lymphocyte infusion donor (not recorded which). It is not recorded whose cells these are; they may come from a transplant donor.

This rearrangement joins TRBV6-5 to TRBJ1-1, with 7 nucleotides matching TRBD1. V trimming: 4 bases; J trimming: 3 bases; junction bases outside the gene matches: 8. The germline V gene encodes CDR1 MNHEY and CDR2 SVGAGI. The CDR3 runs 15 residues. CDR3 amino acids: CASSLPPGGDTEAFF. CDR3 in DNA: TGTGCCAGCAGTTTACCCCCAGGGGGGGACACTGAAGCTTTCTTT.

The chain recombines TRBV13 with TRBJ2-3; 11 bases agree with TRBD2. The CDR3 has 15 amino acids. Germline CDR1 PRHDT, CDR2 FYEKMQ (reference sequence). V trimming: 3 bases; J trimming: 5 bases; junction bases outside the gene matches: 4. CDR3 DNA: TGTGCCAGCAGCTTTAGCGGGGGGGCCGTAGATACGCAGTATTTT. Translation gives CASSFSGGAVDTQYF.

This chain links TRBV6-5 with TRBJ2-2; no reliable D call. Germline V CDR1 and CDR2: MNHEY, SVGAGI. V lost 0 bases, J lost 8 bases, and 7 bases lay in between. This CDR3 is 13 amino acids long. The CDR3: CASSYSWVGELFF. The CDR3 DNA is TGTGCCAGCAGTTACTCCTGGGTTGGGGAGCTGTTTTTT.

In its sample, this clonotype was seen a few times. V gene TRBV6-5 combines with J gene TRBJ2-7; no reliable D call. Looked up from germline, CDR1 is MNHEY and CDR2 is SVGAGI. This CDR3 is 13 amino acids long. Between the trimmed V and J ends, which lost 5 bases and 3 bases, there was a span of 11 bases. Here the CDR3 DNA reads TGTGCCAGCAGTCTTGGGCACAACTACGAGCAGTACGTC. As protein: CASSLGHNYEQYV.

This clonotype was counted between two and nine times. V gene TRBV12-3 or TRBV12-4 combines with J gene TRBJ2-5; D is unclear. The CDR3 spans 11 residues. Trimming removed 5 bases at V and 6 bases at J, with 7 bases between. CDR3 sequence (DNA): TGTGCCAGCAGTGGTGAGCAGACCCAGTACTTC. Amino acids: CASSGEQTQYF.

The CDR3 loop is CASSLFPLAGWTDTQYF. Written as DNA, the CDR3 is TGTGCCAGCAGCTTATTCCCACTAGCGGGGTGGACAGATACGCAGTATTTT. The V and J genes are TRBV7-2 and TRBJ2-3; 10 bases align to TRBD2. The CDR3 has 17 amino acids. From germline, CDR1 is SGHTA and CDR2 FQGNSA. J gave up 3 bases and V 2 bases, and 8 bases lay outside the gene matches. Full variable domain (rest looked up from reference TRBV7-2 and TRBJ2-3): GAGVSQSPSNKVTEKGKDVELRCDPISGHTALYWYRQSLGQGLEFLIYFQGNSAPDKSGLPSDRFSAERTGGSVSTLTIQRTQQEDSAVYLCASSLFPLAGWTDTQYFGPGTRLTVL.

This clonotype was counted a few times. The chain carries TRBV10-3 and TRBJ1-1; D remains unclear. The CDR3 extends over 11 amino acids. Germline V gene lookup returns CDR1 ENHRY and CDR2 SYGVKD. V was clipped by 7 bases and J by 1 base, with 4 bases between them. The CDR3 region has the DNA TGTGCCATCAAAGGGAACACTGAAGCTTTCTTT. This codes for CAIKGNTEAFF.

This chain connects TRBV5-1 to TRBJ2-7; 11 bases map to TRBD2. Germline-derived CDR1 and CDR2 are SGHRS and YFSETQ. The trim removed 5 bases at V and 0 bases at J, leaving 10 bases unmatched. The CDR3 loop spans 17 amino acids. CDR3 region: CASSLASGGTPSYEQYF. The CDR3 DNA sequence: TGCGCCAGCAGTCTAGCTAGCGGGGGGACCCCCTCCTACGAGCAGTACTTC.

The chain uses TRBV3-1 and TRBJ1-2, with a possible D match to TRBD1 (6 bases). The CDR3 spans 14 residues. V was pared by 0 bases and J by 6 bases, with 11 bases between. CDR1 is LGHDT and CDR2 is YNNKEL in the germline V gene (reference sequence). The CDR3, as DNA: TGTGCCAGCAGCCAAGAGCGCACAGGGCATGGCTACACCTTC. Translation: CASSQERTGHGYTF.

Here the CDR3 reads CASTPMAPTVSYNSPLHF. The CDR3 DNA follows: TGTGCCAGCACCCCTATGGCCCCGACTGTCTCCTATAATTCACCCCTCCACTTT. V gene TRBV7-8 combines with J gene TRBJ1-6; D not certain. Trimming left V 7 bases short and J 0 bases short, with 19 bases between. Germline CDR1 is SGHVS and CDR2 is FQNEAQ. The CDR3 extends over 18 amino acids.

Only a few counts were recorded for this clonotype. The chain carries TRBV20-1 and TRBJ1-1; TRBD1 aligns across 7 bases. This CDR3 region has 12 residues. Germline V gene sequence: CDR1 DFQATT, CDR2 SNEGSKA (reference sequence). The CDR3 is CSPRGGNTEAFF. CDR3 in DNA: TGCAGCCCCAGGGGGGGGAACACTGAAGCTTTCTTT.

This clonotype has only one observation. The chain couples TRBV15 to TRBJ2-5; 10 bases line up with TRBD2. In germline, CDR1 is LNHNV, CDR2 YYDKDF (reference sequence). J was trimmed by 3 bases and V by 3 bases; bases with no gene match: 4. CDR3 length equals 15 residues. The CDR3 DNA follows: TGTGCCACCAGCAGGGCAGGACTAGCGGAAGAGACCCAGTACTTC. Protein product: CATSRAGLAEETQYF.

This clonotype was detected once. The rearrangement uses TRBV4-2 and TRBJ1-2, with TRBD1 as a possible D gene (6 bases). This CDR3 has 15 residues. Per the germline V gene, CDR1 is LGHNA and CDR2 is YNFKEQ. Trimming cost V 5 bases and J 7 bases, with 20 bases left between them. The CDR3 DNA follows: TGTGCCAGCAGCTCGTCTATCGGGGGGCCTACTGGCTACACCTTC. Its protein is CASSSSIGGPTGYTF.

A few counts support this clonotype. This chain uses TRBV25-1 with TRBJ1-1; D ambiguous. The V and J ends lost 1 base and 6 bases respectively, with 21 bases between them. The CDR3 covers 17 residues. Germline values: CDR1 MGHDK, CDR2 SYGVNS. CDR3: CASSEWGRETELAEAFF. CDR3 coding DNA: TGTGCCAGCAGTGAATGGGGAAGGGAGACTGAATTAGCTGAAGCTTTCTTT.

This clonotype occurred a few times. This chain connects TRBV6-5 to TRBJ1-5; no reliable D call. With 6 bases removed from V and 0 bases from J, the gap between germline ends came to 6 bases. The germline gives CDR1 MNHEY, CDR2 SVGAGI. CDR3 length: 13 residues. The chain's CDR3 is CASSPRSNQPQHF. DNA of the CDR3: TGTGCCAGCAGCCCCCGTAGCAATCAGCCCCAGCATTTT.

The CDR3 nucleotides are TGTGCCAGCACTGGTGGGCCCTCACAAGAGACCCAGTACTTC. Residues: CASTGGPSQETQYF. The V call is TRBV12-3 or TRBV12-4, the J call TRBJ2-5; the D is unclear. This CDR3 comprises 14 residues. Trimming pared 7 bases from V and 2 bases from J, leaving 14 bases between.

The chain combines TRBV29-1 with TRBJ2-5; 7 nucleotides line up with TRBD2. The CDR3 runs 13 residues. The germline gives CDR1 SQVTM, CDR2 ANQGSEA. J was trimmed by 5 bases and V by 3 bases; bases with no gene match: 6. For the CDR3, the DNA is TGCAGCGTTGACGCAGCGGGGAGGGAGACCCAGTACTTC. Translation gives CSVDAAGRETQYF.

The J gene is TRBJ2-5, the V gene TRBV12-3 or TRBV12-4; 11 nucleotides match TRBD1. V lost 5 bases and J lost 4; bases outside the gene matches: 9. This CDR3 contains 16 residues. As DNA, the CDR3 is TGTGCCAGCAGTACGGGACAGGGGGGATTTCGAGAGACCCAGTACTTC. It codes for CASSTGQGGFRETQYF.

The chain is built from TRBV7-2 and TRBJ1-6; D not certain. This CDR3 spans 14 amino acids. Per germline, CDR1 SGHTA and CDR2 FQGNSA. Trimming removed 0 bases at V and 5 bases at J, with 5 bases between. Here the CDR3 DNA reads TGTGCCAGCAGCTTAGCGTTTGATAATTCACCCCTCCACTTT. It is translated as CASSLAFDNSPLHF. Based on the CDR3 plus reference TRBV7-2 and TRBJ1-6, the full variable domain is GAGVSQSPSNKVTEKGKDVELRCDPISGHTALYWYRQSLGQGLEFLIYFQGNSAPDKSGLPSDRFSAERTGGSVSTLTIQRTQQEDSAVYLCASSLAFDNSPLHFGNGTRLTVT.

In the case of this clonotype: An end of the junction does not agree with germline; a read error may underlie this. The chain couples TRBV4-1 to TRBJ1-6, with D maybe TRBD1 (6 bases). Germline CDR1 MGHRA, CDR2 YSYEKL. This CDR3 is built from 15 residues. The CDR3 here is CAGSQEGNRASPLHF. The CDR3 nucleotides are TGCGCCGGCAGCCAAGAGGGGAACAGGGCTTCACCCCTCCACTTT.

The table lists this clonotype with a few counts. V gene TRBV20-1 combines with J gene TRBJ1-3; D ambiguous. Trimming cost V 1 base and J 6 bases, with 4 bases left between them. The CDR3 contains 11 residues. Germline loops: CDR1 DFQATT, CDR2 SNEGSKA (reference sequence). For the CDR3, the DNA is TGCAGTGCTAGAGCCCAAAACACCATATATTTT. Translating it yields CSARAQNTIYF.

DNA of the CDR3: TGTGCCAGCAGTGAAGAGTTTCGGACAGGGTCTGAAGCTTTCTTT. Its translation: CASSEEFRTGSEAFF. The rearrangement joins TRBV6-1 to TRBJ1-1, with 8 bases identical to TRBD1. CDR1 MNHNS and CDR2 SASEGT come from the germline V gene. The J segment lost 6 bases and the V segment lost 1 base, leaving 7 bases of the junction unmatched. The CDR3 is 15 residues long.

There are many counts of this clonotype. The genes are TRBV12-3 or TRBV12-4 and TRBJ1-5; D gene ambiguous. V dropped 2 bases and J dropped 3 bases, with 17 bases sitting between them. CDR3 length: 17 residues. The CDR3: CASSLLWVGYPNQPQHF. DNA for the CDR3: TGTGCCAGCAGTTTACTGTGGGTGGGGTATCCCAATCAGCCCCAGCATTTT.

This clonotype was recorded a few times. The gene calls are TRBV16 and TRBJ1-5, with 7 bases identical to TRBD1. Germline CDR1 and CDR2: KGHSY and FQNENV. The ends lost 4 bases at V and 4 bases at J; junction bases unmatched: 13. The CDR3 runs 17 residues. In DNA, the CDR3 is TGTGCCAGCAGCCTCCTTCGGGGGACAGTATCTAATCAGCCCCAGCATTTT. As protein: CASSLLRGTVSNQPQHF.

This clonotype was observed a few times. The V and J genes are TRBV6-5 and TRBJ1-4, with D tentatively TRBD1 (5 bases). The CDR3 has 12 residues. Trimming took off 5 bases at V and 6 bases at J, with 7 bases between the two ends. The germline V gene has CDR1 MNHEY and CDR2 SVGAGI. The CDR3 region is CASSPGDEKLFF. Written as DNA, the CDR3 is TGTGCCAGCAGTCCGGGGGATGAAAAACTGTTTTTT.

This clonotype was seen a few times. The rearrangement joins TRBV7-9 to TRBJ2-5, with 7 bases fitting TRBD2. The ends lost 2 bases at V and 4 bases at J; junction bases unmatched: 10. This CDR3 comprises 16 residues. Germline V lookup: CDR1 SEHNR, CDR2 FQNEAQ (reference sequence). CDR3 sequence reads: CASSLPAGIIGETQYF. The CDR3, as DNA: TGTGCCAGCAGCTTACCAGCGGGGATCATAGGAGAGACCCAGTACTTC.

CDR3 in DNA: TGTGCCAGCAGCACGCAATCGCCCGGGGAGCTGTTTTTT. Translation gives CASSTQSPGELFF. The V gene is TRBV7-3, the J gene TRBJ2-2, with unresolved D. The CDR3 length is 13 residues. V was clipped by 5 bases and J by 6 bases, with 10 bases between them. Germline CDR1 is SGHTA and CDR2 is FQGTGA.

The chain has TRBV20-1 and TRBJ1-5; possible D gene TRBD1, 6 bases. This CDR3 spans 13 amino acids. Germline assignment: CDR1 DFQATT and CDR2 SNEGSKA (reference sequence). CDR3 DNA: TGCAGCGGGGGCCACGCGAGCAATCAGCCCCAGCATTTT. It is translated as CSGGHASNQPQHF.

This chain uses TRBV5-1 with TRBJ1-6, with 9 bases fitting TRBD1. This CDR3 is 19 amino acids long. Germline V gene sequence: CDR1 SGHRS, CDR2 YFSETQ. V shed 4 bases and J 7 bases; nucleotides not matched to a gene: 18. The CDR3 DNA sequence: TGCGCCAGCAGCCGCTCCGGGACAGGGACCGATATCGAGAATTCACCCCTCCACTTT. Protein product: CASSRSGTGTDIENSPLHF. The whole variable domain, filled in from reference TRBV5-1 and TRBJ1-6, reads KAGVTQTPRYLIKTRGQQVTLSCSPISGHRSVSWYQQTPGQGLQFLFEYFSETQRNKGNFPGRFSGRQFSNSRSEMNVSTLELGDSALYLCASSRSGTGTDIENSPLHFGNGTRLTVT.